A single sample is the source of the 27 T cell receptor beta chains below, sequenced in a study of vaccination and CD4 T cells after COVID-19. Treatment specified: roughly 11-day PBMC culture with coronavirus spike peptide pools or control peptides (ViraFEST assay). The assay that was used to sequence DNA from cultured CD4+ T cells was the Oncomine TCR Beta short-read assay. From the PCR reads, TCRdb called clonotypes with MiXCR, one entry per CDR3 protein. The sample carries roughly 20,000 distinct CDR3 sequences, approximately 56% recorded once. What these receptors recognize is not known. The source material was CD4+ T cells from blood, cultured in vitro, sampled before SARS-CoV-2 vaccination. The receptors come from a human donor who had recovered from COVID-19.

This rearrangement joins TRBV4-3 to TRBJ2-1, with TRBD1 matching 9 bases. CDR1 is LGHNA, CDR2 YSLEER, per germline. V lost 0 bases to trimming and J lost 5 bases; unmatched junction nucleotides: 2. The CDR3 extends over 15 amino acids. The CDR3 sequence is CASSQDGTGNNEQFF. The CDR3, as DNA: TGCGCCAGCAGCCAAGATGGGACAGGGAACAATGAGCAGTTCTTC.

The chain combines TRBV5-8 with TRBJ2-5; 8 bases are a match to TRBD1. The CDR3 totals 15 residues. Germline lookup yields CDR1 SGHTS and CDR2 YDEGEE. V shed 0 bases, J shed 0 bases, and the junction held 1 base outside the gene matches. As DNA, the CDR3 is TGTGCCAGCAGCTTGGGGGACAGGTACCAAGAGACCCAGTACTTC. It codes for CASSLGDRYQETQYF. Together with reference TRBV5-8 and TRBJ2-5, the CDR3 gives the full variable domain: EAGVTQSPTHLIKTRGQQATLRCSPISGHTSVYWYQQALGLGLQFLLWYDEGEERNRGNFPPRFSGRQFPNYSSELNVNALELEDSALYLCASSLGDRYQETQYFGPGTRLLVL.

The gene calls are TRBV2 and TRBJ1-1, with D perhaps matching TRBD1 (5 bases). Germline assignment: CDR1 SNHLY and CDR2 FYNNEI. This CDR3 is built from 14 residues. V was shortened by 4 bases and J by 0 bases, with 9 bases between the two germline ends. The CDR3, as DNA: TGTGCCAGCAGTGTCGACAGAGTGAACACTGAAGCTTTCTTT. Its protein product is CASSVDRVNTEAFF.

This clonotype was counted a few times. V and J are TRBV24-1 and TRBJ1-5; D gene ambiguous. V gave up 6 bases and J gave up 1 base, with 6 bases separating them. The CDR3 length is 13 residues. Germline values: CDR1 KGHDR, CDR2 SFDVKD. The CDR3 sequence is CATSLLSNQPQHF. The CDR3 DNA reads TGTGCCACCAGTCTGTTGAGCAATCAGCCCCAGCATTTT.

This clonotype was detected a few times. DNA for the CDR3: TGTGCCAGCAGCCAATTAAGGGGGAGTAATTCACCCCTCCACTTT. This gives the protein CASSQLRGSNSPLHF. The rearrangement joins TRBV4-2 to TRBJ1-6; possibly TRBD1 for D (6 bases). The CDR3 spans 15 residues. Germline CDR1 LGHNA, CDR2 YNFKEQ. The V end was cut by 2 bases, the J end by 6 bases, with 11 bases between.

This clonotype has only a few counts. This chain connects TRBV7-6 to TRBJ1-6; a weak D match, TRBD1 (5 bases). The CDR3 sequence is 13 residues long. Trimming cost V 4 bases and J 8 bases, with 9 bases left between them. Germline lookup yields CDR1 SGHVS and CDR2 FNYEAQ. This CDR3 reads CASSWGEDSPLHF. The CDR3, as DNA: TGTGCCAGCAGCTGGGGGGAGGATTCACCCCTCCACTTT. Filled out from reference TRBV7-6 and TRBJ1-6, the complete variable domain reads GAGVSQSPRYKVTKRGQDVALRCDPISGHVSLYWYRQALGQGPEFLTYFNYEAQQDKSGLPNDRFSAERPEGSISTLTIQRTEQRDSAMYRCASSWGEDSPLHFGNGTRLTVT.

The chain uses TRBV2 and TRBJ1-2; no firm D call. This CDR3 spans 12 amino acids. Germline V CDR1 and CDR2: SNHLY, FYNNEI. CDR3 in DNA: TGTGGTTCGCGGGCAGCTAACTATGGCTACACCTTC. This gives the protein CGSRAANYGYTF.

A remark on this clonotype: One end of the junction varies from germline; a read error may be responsible. The chain links TRBV7-2 to TRBJ2-3; D uncertain. This CDR3 is 13 amino acids long. Germline V gives CDR1 SGHTA, CDR2 FQGNSA. The CDR3 bases are TGCGCCAGCAGCCAAGACGTAGCAAGTACGCAGTATTTT. Its protein is CASSQDVASTQYF. The whole variable domain, remainder taken from reference TRBV7-2 and TRBJ2-3, is GAGVSQSPSNKVTEKGKDVELRCDPISGHTALYWYRQSLGQGLEFLIYFQGNSAPDKSGLPSDRFSAERTGGSVSTLTIQRTQQEDSAVYLCASSQDVASTQYFGPGTRLTVL.

This clonotype is a singleton in its sample. The gene calls are TRBV20-1 and TRBJ1-1; TRBD1 might be the D (5 bases). The CDR3 contains 12 residues. V was cut by 4 bases and J by 1 base, with 7 bases left in between. Germline CDR1 and CDR2: DFQATT and SNEGSKA (reference sequence). CDR3 region: CSANGANTEAFF. The CDR3 DNA reads as TGCAGTGCTAATGGGGCGAACACTGAAGCTTTCTTT.

The genes are TRBV11-2 and TRBJ2-7, with 11 positions matching TRBD2. There are 15 residues in the CDR3. Germline-derived CDR1 and CDR2 are SGHAT and FQNNGV. V was clipped by 4 bases and J by 7 bases; unmatched bases: 9. The CDR3, as DNA: TGTGCCAGCAGCTCGCTAGCGGGAGGCTATTTGGAGCAGTACTTC. Residues: CASSSLAGGYLEQYF.

This clonotype was recorded a few times. This chain joins TRBV27 and TRBJ2-3, with D hard to call. V was pared by 7 bases and J by 2 bases, with 16 bases between. CDR1 is MNHEY and CDR2 is SMNVEV in the germline V gene (reference sequence). CDR3 length: 15 amino acids. The DNA for the CDR3 is TGTGCCAGCAATCCTTCCCCTCGGCCCACAGATACGCAGTATTTT. It encodes CASNPSPRPTDTQYF.

The J gene is TRBJ2-7, the V gene TRBV20-1; 8 bases are a match to TRBD1. V dropped 3 bases and J dropped 7; count of bases not matched to a gene: 5. This CDR3 has 12 residues. The germline V gene encodes CDR1 DFQATT and CDR2 SNEGSKA (reference sequence). CDR3 sequence reads: CSASQGAEEQYF. The CDR3, as DNA: TGCAGTGCTAGCCAGGGGGCGGAGGAGCAGTACTTC.

This chain links TRBV15 with TRBJ1-1; D unresolved. V was cut by 0 bases and J by 1 base, with 3 bases left in between. Per the germline V gene, CDR1 is LNHNV and CDR2 is YYDKDF (reference sequence). This CDR3 spans 13 amino acids. The CDR3 DNA reads TGTGCCACCAGCAGAGATTCGAACACTGAAGCTTTCTTT. Translated: CATSRDSNTEAFF. Full variable domain (remainder filled in from reference TRBV15 and TRBJ1-1): DAMVIQNPRYQVTQFGKPVTLSCSQTLNHNVMYWYQQKSSQAPKLLFHYYDKDFNNEADTPDNFQSRRPNTSFCFLDIRSPGLGDTAMYLCATSRDSNTEAFFGQGTRLTVV.

The rearrangement joins TRBV19 to TRBJ2-5, with D perhaps given as TRBD1 or TRBD2 (5 bases each). This CDR3 has 17 residues. V dropped 5 bases and J dropped 4 bases, with 23 bases sitting between them. Germline V lookup: CDR1 LNHDA, CDR2 SQIVND (reference sequence). In DNA, the CDR3 is TGTGCCAGTAGTCCGCCCCTGGGACCAGCGTCTGGAGAGACCCAGTACTTC. It encodes CASSPPLGPASGETQYF.

Only a few counts were recorded for this clonotype. The chain couples TRBV6-1 to TRBJ2-1, with D perhaps TRBD2 (5 bases). This CDR3 is 13 amino acids long. V was cut by 5 bases and J by 9 bases, with 14 bases left in between. Germline V gene data show CDR1 as MNHNS and CDR2 as SASEGT. The CDR3 region has the DNA TGTGCCAGCAGTCCCTCGGGGTCGGGTGAGCAGTTCTTC. This encodes CASSPSGSGEQFF.

This clonotype occurred a few times. The rearrangement joins TRBV20-1 to TRBJ1-2; D is possibly TRBD1 (6 bases). This CDR3 contains 15 residues. In germline, CDR1 is DFQATT, CDR2 SNEGSKA (reference sequence). V was cut by 3 bases and J by 4 bases, with 18 bases left in between. The CDR3 DNA reads as TGCAGTGCTAGGGAGACAGGCTCCGCGTTCTATGGCTACACCTTC. Protein sequence: CSARETGSAFYGYTF.

The rearrangement joins TRBV20-1 to TRBJ1-2; D possibly corresponds to TRBD1 (6 bases). The CDR3 is 15 residues long. V was shortened by 2 bases and J by 0 bases, with 13 bases between the two germline ends. Germline loops: CDR1 DFQATT, CDR2 SNEGSKA (reference sequence). The CDR3 is CSARREQGANYGYTF. The CDR3 DNA reads as TGCAGTGCTAGACGCGAACAGGGCGCTAACTATGGCTACACCTTC.

The genes are TRBV6-1 and TRBJ2-3; D possibly corresponds to TRBD2 (6 bases). The ends were cut back, 8 bases at V and 1 base at J, with 19 bases in the middle. Germline V gene data show CDR1 as MNHNS and CDR2 as SASEGT. The CDR3 contains 16 residues. In DNA form, the CDR3 reads TGTGCCAGCGTACCGTCCGGTAGCGGACGCACAGATACGCAGTATTTT. It yields the protein CASVPSGSGRTDTQYF.

This clonotype was seen a few times. The chain links TRBV6-1 to TRBJ2-4, with 14 bases matching TRBD2. The V segment lost 6 bases and the J segment 9 bases; nucleotides outside the gene matches: 4. The CDR3 is 14 residues long. Germline V gives CDR1 MNHNS, CDR2 SASEGT. CDR3 nucleotides: TGTGCCAGCAGGGCGACTAGCGGGGGGGGCATTCAGTACTTC. Amino acids: CASRATSGGGIQYF.

The V call is TRBV19, the J call TRBJ2-1; 9 bases agree with TRBD1. Germline CDR1 reads LNHDA; CDR2 reads SQIVND (reference sequence). The ends lost 4 bases at V and 10 bases at J; junction bases unmatched: 5. The CDR3 is 13 residues long. This chain's CDR3 is CASSTTQGAEQFF. CDR3 in DNA: TGTGCCAGTAGTACCACACAGGGGGCCGAGCAGTTCTTC.

The chain carries TRBV30 and TRBJ1-2; D remains ambiguous. V dropped 0 bases and J dropped 5 bases, with 10 bases sitting between them. Germline V gene lookup returns CDR1 GTSNPN and CDR2 SVGIG (reference sequence). The CDR3 is 13 amino acids. The CDR3: CAWSVGSGYGYTF. In DNA form, the CDR3 reads TGTGCCTGGAGTGTAGGGTCTGGATATGGCTACACCTTC.

This clonotype was seen more than once but under ten times. The gene calls are TRBV11-2 and TRBJ2-7; the D gene is possibly TRBD1 (5 bases). V lost 1 base and J 3 bases, leaving 13 bases between the germline ends. Germline CDR1 is SGHAT and CDR2 is FQNNGV. The CDR3 contains 15 residues. This CDR3 reads CASSLVVGRDYEQYF. CDR3 nucleotide sequence: TGTGCCAGCAGCTTAGTGGTGGGCAGGGACTACGAGCAGTACTTC.

A few counts support this clonotype. The gene calls are TRBV6-2 or TRBV6-3 and TRBJ1-5; tentative D call: TRBD1 (6 bases). Trimming left V 0 bases short and J 10 bases short, with 13 bases between. Looked up from germline, CDR1 is MNHEY and CDR2 is SVGEGT. This CDR3 comprises 14 residues. The CDR3 sequence is CASSYSRGLDPQHF. As DNA, the CDR3 is TGTGCCAGCAGTTACTCCCGGGGGCTAGATCCCCAGCATTTT.

This clonotype was picked up a small number of times. V gene TRBV7-3 combines with J gene TRBJ1-1, with 8 bases matching TRBD1. Germline CDR1 SGHTA, CDR2 FQGTGA. V was pared by 5 bases and J by 1 base, with 3 bases of the junction left unmatched. CDR3 size: 14 residues. The CDR3 protein is CASSVTGANTEAFF. The CDR3 DNA follows: TGTGCCAGCAGCGTGACAGGGGCGAACACTGAAGCTTTCTTT.

The rearrangement uses TRBV7-2 and TRBJ2-5, with D perhaps TRBD1 (6 bases). V lost 5 bases and J 4 bases, leaving 17 bases between the germline ends. Germline values: CDR1 SGHTA, CDR2 FQGNSA. CDR3 size: 15 residues. In nucleotides, the CDR3 is TGTGCCAGCAGCGGCAGGGGCGGCCTAGGAGAGACCCAGTACTTC. It specifies CASSGRGGLGETQYF.

In this sample, this clonotype turned up a few times. This chain connects TRBV20-1 to TRBJ2-3; D gene unclear. CDR3 length: 15 residues. The V gene lost 5 bases and the J gene lost 1 base, with 16 bases spanning the gap. CDR1 is DFQATT, CDR2 SNEGSKA, per germline (reference sequence). CDR3 DNA sequence: TGCAGTGCTCCGAGCCCTATAGGGCGCACAGATACGCAGTATTTT. Its translation: CSAPSPIGRTDTQYF.

This clonotype occurred a few times. This sequence joins TRBV7-8 and TRBJ1-3; 8 bases fit TRBD1. The CDR3 runs 16 residues. Germline V gene data show CDR1 as SGHVS and CDR2 as FQNEAQ. V lost 3 bases and J lost 0; bases outside the gene matches: 4. The CDR3 sequence: CASSLTGADSGNTIYF. In nucleotides, the CDR3 is TGTGCCAGCAGCTTGACAGGGGCCGACTCTGGAAACACCATATATTTT.